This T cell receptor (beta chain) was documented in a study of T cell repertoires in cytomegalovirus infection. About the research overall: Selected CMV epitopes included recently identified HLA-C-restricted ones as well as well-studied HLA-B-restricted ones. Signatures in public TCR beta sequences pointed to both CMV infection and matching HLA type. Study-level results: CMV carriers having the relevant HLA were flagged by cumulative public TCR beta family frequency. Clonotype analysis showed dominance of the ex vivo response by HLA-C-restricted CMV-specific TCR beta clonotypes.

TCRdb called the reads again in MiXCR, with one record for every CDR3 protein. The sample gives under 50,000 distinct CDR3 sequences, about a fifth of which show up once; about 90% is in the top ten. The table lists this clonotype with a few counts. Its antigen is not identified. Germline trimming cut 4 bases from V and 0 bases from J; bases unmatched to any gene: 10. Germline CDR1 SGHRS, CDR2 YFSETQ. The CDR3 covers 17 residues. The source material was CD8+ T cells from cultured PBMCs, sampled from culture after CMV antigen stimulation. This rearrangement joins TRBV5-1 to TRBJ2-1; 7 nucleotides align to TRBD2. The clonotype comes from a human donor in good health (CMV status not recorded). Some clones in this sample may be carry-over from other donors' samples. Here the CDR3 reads CASSGTTPSSSYNEQFF. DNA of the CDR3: TGCGCCAGCAGCGGGACTACTCCCTCGAGCTCCTACAATGAGCAGTTCTTC.